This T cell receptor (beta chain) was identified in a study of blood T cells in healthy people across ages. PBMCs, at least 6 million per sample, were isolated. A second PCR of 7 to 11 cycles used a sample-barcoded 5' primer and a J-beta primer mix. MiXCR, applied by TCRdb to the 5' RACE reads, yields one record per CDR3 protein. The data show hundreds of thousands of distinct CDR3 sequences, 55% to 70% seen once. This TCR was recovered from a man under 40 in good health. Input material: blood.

CDR3 sequence: CASGLEVVGKLFF. The DNA of the CDR3 is TGTGCTAGTGGTTTGGAAGTGGTGGGAAAACTGTTTTTT. This chain joins TRBV12-5 and TRBJ1-4; the D is unclear. The CDR3 is made up of 13 amino acids. Germline V CDR1 and CDR2: LGHNT, FRNRAP. Deletions cut 1 base from V and 10 bases from J, with 10 bases between.